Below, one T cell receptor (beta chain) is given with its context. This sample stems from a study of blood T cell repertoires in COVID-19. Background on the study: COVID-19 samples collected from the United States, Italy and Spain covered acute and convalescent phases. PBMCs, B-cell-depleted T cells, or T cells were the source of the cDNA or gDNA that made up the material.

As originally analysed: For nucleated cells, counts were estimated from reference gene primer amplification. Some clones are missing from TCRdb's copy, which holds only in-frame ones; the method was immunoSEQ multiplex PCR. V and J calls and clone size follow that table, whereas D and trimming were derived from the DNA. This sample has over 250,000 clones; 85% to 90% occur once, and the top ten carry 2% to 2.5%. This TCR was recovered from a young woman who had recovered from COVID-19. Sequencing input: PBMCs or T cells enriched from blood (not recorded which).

CDR3 sequence: CASSPDRSGGYTF. The CDR3 DNA follows: TGTGCCAGCAGCCCCGACAGGTCGGGGGGCTACACCTTC. This chain links TRBV7-6 with TRBJ1-2, with D tentatively TRBD1 (6 bases). The CDR3 length is 13 residues. Trimming pared 5 bases from V and 8 bases from J, leaving 15 bases between. The germline V gene encodes CDR1 SGHVS and CDR2 FNYEAQ.